These 2 T cell receptor beta chains came from one sample sequenced in a study of identifying expanded T cells in peripheral blood. Generated by immunoSEQ multiplex PCR, the TCRdb table keeps only in-frame clones and is missing some. This table has approximately 86,000 clones, 85% appearing once. Source material: blood. Receptors originate from a person aged 18 to 70 in good health.

V gene TRBV30 combines with J gene TRBJ1-2; D gene uncertain. The V end lost 0 bases, the J end lost 4 bases, and 21 bases lay between the germline ends. Per germline, CDR1 GTSNPN and CDR2 SVGIG (reference sequence). The CDR3 sequence is 17 residues long. For the CDR3, the DNA is TGTGCCTGGAGTGTACGAGAGTCCGGGTGGGTGGGCTATGGCTACACCTTC. Its translation is CAWSVRESGWVGYGYTF.

This chain uses TRBV11-2 with TRBJ2-1, with D maybe TRBD1 (6 bases). CDR1 and CDR2 from the germline V gene are SGHAT and FQNNGV. Trimming shortened V by 6 bases and J by 1 base, and 13 bases separated the two germline ends. CDR3 length: 15 residues. CDR3 coding DNA: TGTGCCAGCAGACCGGTGAGGGGGTCCTACAATGAGCAGTTCTTC. Translation: CASRPVRGSYNEQFF.